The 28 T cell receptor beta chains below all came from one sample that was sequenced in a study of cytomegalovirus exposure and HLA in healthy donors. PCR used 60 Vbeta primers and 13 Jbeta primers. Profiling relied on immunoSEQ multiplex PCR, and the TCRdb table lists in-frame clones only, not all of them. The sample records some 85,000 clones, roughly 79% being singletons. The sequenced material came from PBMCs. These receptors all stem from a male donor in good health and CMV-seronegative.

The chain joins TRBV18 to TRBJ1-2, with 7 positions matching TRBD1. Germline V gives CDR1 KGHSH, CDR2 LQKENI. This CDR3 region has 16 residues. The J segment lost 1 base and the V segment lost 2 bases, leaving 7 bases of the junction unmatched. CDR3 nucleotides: TGTGCCAGCTCACCAATTGCCGGGACAGATAACTATGGCTACACCTTC. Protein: CASSPIAGTDNYGYTF.

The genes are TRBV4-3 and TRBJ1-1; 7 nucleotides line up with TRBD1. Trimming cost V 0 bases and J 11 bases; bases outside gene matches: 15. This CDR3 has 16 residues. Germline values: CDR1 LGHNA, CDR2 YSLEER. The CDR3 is CASSQERNRGIGEAFF. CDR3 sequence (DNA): TGCGCCAGCAGCCAAGAACGAAACAGGGGAATAGGAGAGGCTTTCTTT.

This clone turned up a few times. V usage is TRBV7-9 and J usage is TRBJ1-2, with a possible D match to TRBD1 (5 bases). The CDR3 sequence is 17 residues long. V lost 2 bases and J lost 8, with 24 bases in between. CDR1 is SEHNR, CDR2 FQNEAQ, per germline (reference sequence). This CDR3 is CASSLTYYRDGTGGYTF. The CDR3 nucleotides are TGTGCCAGCAGCTTAACCTATTATCGGGACGGGACTGGGGGCTACACCTTC.

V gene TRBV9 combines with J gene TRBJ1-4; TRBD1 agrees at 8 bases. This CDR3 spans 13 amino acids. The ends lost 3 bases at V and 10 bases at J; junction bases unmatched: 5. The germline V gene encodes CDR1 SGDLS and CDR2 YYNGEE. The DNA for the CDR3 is TGTGCCAGCAGCGCCCTCGGACAGGGAAAACTGTTTTTT. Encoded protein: CASSALGQGKLFF.

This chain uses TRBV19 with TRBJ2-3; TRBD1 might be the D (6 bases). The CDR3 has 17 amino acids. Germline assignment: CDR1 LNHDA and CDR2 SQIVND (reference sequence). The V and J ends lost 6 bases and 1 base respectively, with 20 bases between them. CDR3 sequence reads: CASSPIFRGEGTDTQYF. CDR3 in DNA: TGTGCCAGTAGCCCAATCTTCAGGGGTGAGGGCACAGATACGCAGTATTTT.

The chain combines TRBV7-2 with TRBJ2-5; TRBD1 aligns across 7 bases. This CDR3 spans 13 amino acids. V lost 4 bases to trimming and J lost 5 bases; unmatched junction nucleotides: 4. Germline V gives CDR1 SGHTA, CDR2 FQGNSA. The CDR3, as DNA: TGTGCCAGCAGCTCTGACAGGGTGGAGACCCAGTACTTC. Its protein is CASSSDRVETQYF.

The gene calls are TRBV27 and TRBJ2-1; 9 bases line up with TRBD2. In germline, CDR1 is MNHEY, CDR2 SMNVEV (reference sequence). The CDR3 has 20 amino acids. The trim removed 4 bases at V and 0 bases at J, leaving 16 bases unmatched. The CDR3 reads CASSSLGTSGGRSSYNEQFF. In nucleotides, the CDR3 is TGTGCCAGCAGTTCCCTCGGAACCAGCGGGGGGCGGAGCTCCTACAATGAGCAGTTCTTC.

The CDR3 here is CASSQYIGGFSYEQYF. In DNA, the CDR3 is TGCGCCAGCAGCCAATATATCGGGGGATTCTCCTACGAGCAGTACTTC. The gene calls are TRBV4-3 and TRBJ2-7; maybe TRBD2 (6 bases). CDR1 and CDR2 (germline): LGHNA, YSLEER. This CDR3 is built from 16 residues. Deletions cut 2 bases from V and 0 bases from J, with 14 bases between.

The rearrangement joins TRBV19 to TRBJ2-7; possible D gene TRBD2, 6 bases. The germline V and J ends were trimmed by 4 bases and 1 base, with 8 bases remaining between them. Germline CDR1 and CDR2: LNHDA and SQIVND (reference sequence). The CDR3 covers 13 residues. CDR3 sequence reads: CASSTTRSYEQYF. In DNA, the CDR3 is TGTGCCAGTAGTACGACTAGATCCTACGAGCAGTACTTC.

The CDR3 coding sequence is TGCGCCAGCAGCTTGGGGGCAGGTTGGAACACTGAAGCTTTCTTT. It specifies CASSLGAGWNTEAFF. The chain recombines TRBV5-1 with TRBJ1-1; D gene unclear. CDR1 and CDR2 from the germline V gene are SGHRS and YFSETQ. V was trimmed by 0 bases and J by 1 base, leaving 10 bases between them. The CDR3 is 15 residues long.

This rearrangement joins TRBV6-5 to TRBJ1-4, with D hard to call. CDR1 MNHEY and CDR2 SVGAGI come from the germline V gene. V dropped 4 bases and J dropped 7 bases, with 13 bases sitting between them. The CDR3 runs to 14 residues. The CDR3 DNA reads TGTGCCAGCAGTTTGACAACCGGCGTTGAAAAACTGTTTTTT. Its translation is CASSLTTGVEKLFF.

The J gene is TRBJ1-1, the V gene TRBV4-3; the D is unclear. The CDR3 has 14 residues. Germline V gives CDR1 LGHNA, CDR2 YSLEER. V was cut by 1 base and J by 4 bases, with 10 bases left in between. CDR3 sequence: CASSQVEGATEAFF. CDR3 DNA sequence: TGCGCCAGCAGCCAAGTAGAGGGTGCCACTGAAGCTTTCTTT.

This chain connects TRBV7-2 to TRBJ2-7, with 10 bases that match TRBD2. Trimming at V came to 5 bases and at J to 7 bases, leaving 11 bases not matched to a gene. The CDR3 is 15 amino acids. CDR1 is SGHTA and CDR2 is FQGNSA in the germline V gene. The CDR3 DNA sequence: TGTGCCAGCAGCCCCCCAGCGGGAGGGCCCCGGGAGCAGTACTTC. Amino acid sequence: CASSPPAGGPREQYF. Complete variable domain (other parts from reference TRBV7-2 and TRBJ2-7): GAGVSQSPSNKVTEKGKDVELRCDPISGHTALYWYRQSLGQGLEFLIYFQGNSAPDKSGLPSDRFSAERTGGSVSTLTIQRTQQEDSAVYLCASSPPAGGPREQYFGPGTRLTVT.

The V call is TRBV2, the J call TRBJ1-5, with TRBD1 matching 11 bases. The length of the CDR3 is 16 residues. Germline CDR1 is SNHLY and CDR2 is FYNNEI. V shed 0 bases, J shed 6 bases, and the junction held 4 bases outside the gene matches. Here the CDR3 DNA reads TGTGCCAGCAGTGAAGCGGGACAGGGGGGGGGTCAGCCCCAGCATTTT. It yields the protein CASSEAGQGGGQPQHF.

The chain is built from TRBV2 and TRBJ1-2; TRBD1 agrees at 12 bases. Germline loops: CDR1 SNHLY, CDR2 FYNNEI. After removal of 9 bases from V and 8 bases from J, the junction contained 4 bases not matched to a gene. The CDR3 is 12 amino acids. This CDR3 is CARGTGGDGYTF. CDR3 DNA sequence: TGTGCCAGGGGGACAGGGGGCGACGGCTACACCTTC. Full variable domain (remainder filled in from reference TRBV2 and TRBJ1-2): EPEVTQTPSHQVTQMGQEVILRCVPISNHLYFYWYRQILGQKVEFLVSFYNNEISEKSEIFDDQFSVERPDGSNFTLKIRSTKLEDSAMYFCARGTGGDGYTFGSGTRLTVV.

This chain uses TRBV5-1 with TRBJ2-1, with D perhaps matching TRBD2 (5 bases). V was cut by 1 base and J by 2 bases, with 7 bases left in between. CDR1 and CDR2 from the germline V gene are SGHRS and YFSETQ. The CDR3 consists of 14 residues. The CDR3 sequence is CASSLRGTYNEQFF. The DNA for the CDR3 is TGCGCCAGCAGCTTGCGGGGTACCTACAATGAGCAGTTCTTC.

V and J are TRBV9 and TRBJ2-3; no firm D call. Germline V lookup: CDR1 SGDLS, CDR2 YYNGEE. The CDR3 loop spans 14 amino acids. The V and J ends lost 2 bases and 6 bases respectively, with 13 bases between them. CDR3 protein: CASSVTGFRDTQYF. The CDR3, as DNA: TGTGCCAGCAGCGTTACCGGGTTCCGTGATACGCAGTATTTT.

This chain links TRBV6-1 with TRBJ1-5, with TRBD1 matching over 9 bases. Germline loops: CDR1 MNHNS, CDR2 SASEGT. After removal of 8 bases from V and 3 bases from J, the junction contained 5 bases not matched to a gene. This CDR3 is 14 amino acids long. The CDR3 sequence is CASRRTGDNQPQHF. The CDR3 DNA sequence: TGTGCCAGCCGTCGGACAGGGGACAATCAGCCCCAGCATTTT.

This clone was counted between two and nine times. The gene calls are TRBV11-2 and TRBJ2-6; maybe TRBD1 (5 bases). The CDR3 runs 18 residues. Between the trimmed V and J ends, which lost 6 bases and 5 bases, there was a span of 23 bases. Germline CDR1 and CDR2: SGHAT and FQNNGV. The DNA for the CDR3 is TGTGCCAGCAGTAAAGACAGTCAAACCCACTTTCGGGCCAACGTCCTGACTTTC. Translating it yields CASSKDSQTHFRANVLTF.

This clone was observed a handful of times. CDR3 bases: TGCGCCAGCAGCCAAGTTTTACAGGGCCAAGAGACCCAGTACTTC. Amino acid sequence: CASSQVLQGQETQYF. The chain combines TRBV4-3 with TRBJ2-5, with a possible D match to TRBD1 (6 bases). The CDR3 consists of 15 residues. Germline values: CDR1 LGHNA, CDR2 YSLEER. Between the trimmed V and J ends, which lost 1 base and 1 base, there was a span of 10 bases.

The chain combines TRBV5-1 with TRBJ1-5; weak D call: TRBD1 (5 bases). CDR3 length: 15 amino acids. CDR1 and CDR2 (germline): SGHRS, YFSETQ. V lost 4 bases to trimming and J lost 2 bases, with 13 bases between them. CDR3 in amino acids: CASSPDGGGNQPQHF. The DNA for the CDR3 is TGCGCCAGCAGCCCCGACGGGGGGGGCAATCAGCCCCAGCATTTT.

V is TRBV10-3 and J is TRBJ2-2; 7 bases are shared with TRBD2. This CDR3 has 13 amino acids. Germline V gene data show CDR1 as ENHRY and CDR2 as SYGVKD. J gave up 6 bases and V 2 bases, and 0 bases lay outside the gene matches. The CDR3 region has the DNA TGTGCCATCAGTGAGGCGGGGGCCGGGGAGCTGTTTTTT. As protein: CAISEAGAGELFF.

CDR3 bases: TGTGCCAGCAGCGCGGCGGGAGGGCCCACCTCCGGGGCCAACGTCCTGACTTTC. Translating gives CASSAAGGPTSGANVLTF. The J gene is TRBJ2-6, the V gene TRBV9; TRBD2 aligns across 9 bases. V dropped 3 bases and J dropped 4; count of bases not matched to a gene: 11. Germline values: CDR1 SGDLS, CDR2 YYNGEE. The CDR3 has 18 residues.

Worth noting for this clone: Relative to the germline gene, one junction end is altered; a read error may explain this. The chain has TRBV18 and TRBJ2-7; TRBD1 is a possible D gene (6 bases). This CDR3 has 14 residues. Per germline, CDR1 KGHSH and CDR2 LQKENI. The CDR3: CAGSPGTYPREQYF. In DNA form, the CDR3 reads TGTGCCGGCTCACCCGGGACATATCCTCGGGAGCAGTACTTC.

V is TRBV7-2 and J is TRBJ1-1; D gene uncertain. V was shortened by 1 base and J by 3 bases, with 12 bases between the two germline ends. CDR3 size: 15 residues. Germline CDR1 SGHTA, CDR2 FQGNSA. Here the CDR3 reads CASSLVLGGYTEAFF. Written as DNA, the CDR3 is TGTGCCAGCAGCTTAGTTTTGGGAGGGTACACTGAAGCTTTCTTT.

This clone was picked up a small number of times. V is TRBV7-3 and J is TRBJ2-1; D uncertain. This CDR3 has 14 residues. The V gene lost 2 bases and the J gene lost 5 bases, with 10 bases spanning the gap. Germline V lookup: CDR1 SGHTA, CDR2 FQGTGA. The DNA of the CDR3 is TGTGCCAGCAGCTTAGGAGCGCCCAACAATGAGCAGTTCTTC. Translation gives CASSLGAPNNEQFF.

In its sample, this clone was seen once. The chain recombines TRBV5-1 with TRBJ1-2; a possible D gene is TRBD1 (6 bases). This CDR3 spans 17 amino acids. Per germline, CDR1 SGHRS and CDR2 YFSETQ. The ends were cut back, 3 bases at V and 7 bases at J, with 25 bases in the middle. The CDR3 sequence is CASSSTRVGQPLFGYTF. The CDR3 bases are TGCGCCAGCAGCTCCACGCGGGTCGGACAGCCCCTATTTGGCTACACCTTC.

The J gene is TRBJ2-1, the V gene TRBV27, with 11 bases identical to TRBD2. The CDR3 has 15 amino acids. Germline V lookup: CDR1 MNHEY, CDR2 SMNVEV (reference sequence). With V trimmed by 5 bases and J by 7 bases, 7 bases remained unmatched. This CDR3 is CASSLLAGVGNEQFF. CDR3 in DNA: TGTGCCAGCAGTCTACTAGCGGGAGTGGGAAATGAGCAGTTCTTC.